A single sample is the source of the 14 T cell receptor beta chains below, sequenced in a study of T cell responses to AZD1222 COVID-19 vaccine. The assay was immunoSEQ multiplex PCR, and TCRdb's table has in-frame clones only and misses some. The sample shows 95,000 to 150,000 clones, around nine tenths of them seen only once. The source was peripheral blood, collected on day 0 of AZD1222 vaccination. Receptors were obtained from an adult in good health.

This chain connects TRBV7-3 to TRBJ2-3; D assignment may be TRBD1 or TRBD2 (5 bases each). Germline V gene sequence: CDR1 SGHTA, CDR2 FQGTGA. The CDR3 runs to 16 residues. Between the trimmed V and J ends, which lost 5 bases and 5 bases, there was a span of 20 bases. CDR3 in amino acids: CASSPGTQGWGDTQYF. DNA for the CDR3: TGTGCCAGCAGCCCTGGGACGCAGGGATGGGGAGATACGCAGTATTTT.

The chain couples TRBV4-2 to TRBJ1-1; a possible D gene is TRBD1 (5 bases). Germline CDR1 reads LGHNA; CDR2 reads YNFKEQ. The length of the CDR3 is 14 residues. V shed 4 bases and J shed 4 bases, with 13 bases lying between them. In DNA form, the CDR3 reads TGTGCCAGCAGCCTCAAGGGGCAGGTCACTGAAGCTTTCTTT. Protein sequence: CASSLKGQVTEAFF.

This clone was observed a few times. This chain connects TRBV27 to TRBJ1-5; no firm D call. Germline CDR1 and CDR2: MNHEY and SMNVEV (reference sequence). V dropped 6 bases and J dropped 3 bases, with 12 bases sitting between them. This CDR3 has 14 amino acids. The CDR3 nucleotides read TGTGCCAGCAGGGTTGACTCGTCCAATCAGCCCCAGCATTTT. The encoded protein is CASRVDSSNQPQHF.

This chain connects TRBV15 to TRBJ2-7, with D uncertain. The V gene lost 1 base and the J gene lost 4 bases, with 17 bases spanning the gap. The CDR3 runs 16 residues. Per germline, CDR1 LNHNV and CDR2 YYDKDF (reference sequence). The CDR3 DNA sequence: TGTGCCACCAGCAGAGCTAGAATCCCCTTGGGTTACGAGCAGTACTTC. Encoded protein: CATSRARIPLGYEQYF.

The chain has TRBV15 and TRBJ1-2; D possibly corresponds to TRBD1 (6 bases). CDR3 length equals 18 residues. CDR1 is LNHNV and CDR2 is YYDKDF in the germline V gene (reference sequence). Trimming stripped 0 bases from V and 8 bases from J, with 25 bases between. CDR3 nucleotides: TGTGCCACCAGCAGAGATAGAGGTTTGGACAGTGTCGCCGGGGGCTACACCTTC. Residues: CATSRDRGLDSVAGGYTF.

This clone was seen only once. The chain joins TRBV13 to TRBJ1-4; D is unresolved. Germline CDR1 reads PRHDT; CDR2 reads FYEKMQ (reference sequence). CDR3 length: 12 amino acids. The germline V and J ends were trimmed by 2 bases and 8 bases, with 6 bases remaining between them. The CDR3 spells CASSLRLEKLFF. CDR3 coding DNA: TGTGCCAGCAGCTTAAGACTCGAAAAACTGTTTTTT.

This clone was recorded only once. This chain joins TRBV6-2 or TRBV6-3 and TRBJ2-3, with a possible D match to TRBD1 (6 bases). The CDR3 runs 15 residues. The germline V gene encodes CDR1 MNHEY and CDR2 SVGEGT. V lost 4 bases and J 1 base, leaving 12 bases between the germline ends. The DNA of the CDR3 is TGTGCCAGCAGTTTCACTTACAGGGGCACAGATACGCAGTATTTT. Its protein is CASSFTYRGTDTQYF.

The V and J genes are TRBV9 and TRBJ2-1; 11 nucleotides line up with TRBD2. CDR3 length: 15 amino acids. CDR1 and CDR2 (germline): SGDLS, YYNGEE. The V and J ends lost 4 bases and 8 bases, in that order; junction bases with no gene match: 8. In DNA form, the CDR3 reads TGTGCCAGCAGCACCCGACTAGCGGGGTTCGATGAGCAGTTCTTC. Amino acids: CASSTRLAGFDEQFF.

V is TRBV19 and J is TRBJ2-7, with 7 bases aligning to TRBD1. J was trimmed by 7 bases and V by 7 bases; bases with no gene match: 10. The CDR3 covers 13 residues. Germline CDR1 and CDR2: LNHDA and SQIVND (reference sequence). The CDR3: CASTSGGLREQYF. CDR3 nucleotide sequence: TGTGCCAGTACATCAGGGGGTCTCCGAGAGCAGTACTTC.

This clone was recorded only once. The V and J genes are TRBV4-1 and TRBJ1-2; 7 bases map to TRBD1. Per the germline V gene, CDR1 is MGHRA and CDR2 is YSYEKL. V lost 6 bases and J lost 8; bases outside the gene matches: 12. The length of the CDR3 is 14 residues. The CDR3 DNA reads as TGCGCCAGCAGTCTAGGATTACAGGGGTCAGGCTACACCTTC. It translates to CASSLGLQGSGYTF.

This clone was seen a single time. The V gene is TRBV12-5, the J gene TRBJ2-2; D gene uncertain. CDR1 is LGHNT and CDR2 is FRNRAP in the germline V gene. Trimming pared 2 bases from V and 2 bases from J, leaving 12 bases between. CDR3 size: 16 residues. Written as DNA, the CDR3 is TGTGCTAGTGGTTTGATGACGGGTCCAAACACCGGGGAGCTGTTTTTT. The encoded protein is CASGLMTGPNTGELFF.

This chain connects TRBV9 to TRBJ1-1; tentatively, D is TRBD1 (5 bases). Germline assignment: CDR1 SGDLS and CDR2 YYNGEE. The CDR3 runs to 16 residues. V dropped 3 bases and J dropped 1 base, with 16 bases sitting between them. The CDR3 sequence: CASSAHGGAGNTEAFF. Here the CDR3 DNA reads TGTGCCAGCAGCGCTCATGGCGGGGCTGGGAACACTGAAGCTTTCTTT. The whole variable domain, filled in from reference TRBV9 and TRBJ1-1, reads DSGVTQTPKHLITATGQRVTLRCSPRSGDLSVYWYQQSLDQGLQFLIQYYNGEERAKGNILERFSAQQFPDLHSELNLSSLELGDSALYFCASSAHGGAGNTEAFFGQGTRLTVV.

This clone has a handful of counts. The chain combines TRBV3-1 (or the pseudogene TRBV3-2) with TRBJ2-7, with 11 positions matching TRBD2. Germline CDR1 LGHDT, CDR2 YNNKEL (reference sequence). Germline trimming cut 7 bases from V and 3 bases from J; bases unmatched to any gene: 5. CDR3 length: 14 amino acids. As DNA, the CDR3 is TGTGCCAGCACCTTCGGGACTAGCGGCTACGAGCAGTACTTC. It encodes CASTFGTSGYEQYF.

The genes are TRBV3-1 (or the pseudogene TRBV3-2) and TRBJ2-7, with a possible D match to TRBD1 (6 bases). Germline V gives CDR1 LGHDT, CDR2 YNNKEL (reference sequence). Trimming took off 3 bases at V and 6 bases at J, with 27 bases between the two ends. CDR3 length: 18 amino acids. The CDR3 nucleotides are TGTGCCAGCAGCCAGTTTCGGATCTGGGGGCGTTATCGTAGCGAGCAGTACTTC. This encodes CASSQFRIWGRYRSEQYF.